Presented here are 6 T cell receptor beta chains from one specimen sequenced in a study of cytomegalovirus exposure and HLA in healthy donors (dated by TCRdb to about 2017). The library was made by the immunoSEQ multiplex PCR assay. A mixture of 60 forward primers for TCR Vbeta segments and 13 reverse primers for TCR Jbeta segments was used in the multiplex PCR. The clones in this table, taken by TCRdb from immuneACCESS, are in-frame only. Not every clone is retained; where verified, under half of the shortfall comes from an unresolved V gene, and the cause of the rest is unknown. The sample table contains about 150,000 clones; only one count was recorded for 80% of them. In total, the top ten clones hold 4.5% to 7% of the sample. The sequencing input was PBMCs. These receptors all come from a woman in her thirties or forties in good health and CMV-seropositive.

This clone was recorded a few times. The V call is TRBV29-1, the J call TRBJ1-1; the match to TRBD1 covers 9 bases. Trimming cost V 7 bases and J 1 base; bases outside gene matches: 4. The CDR3 is made up of 13 amino acids. Germline V gives CDR1 SQVTM, CDR2 ANQGSEA. CDR3: CSGRTGENTEAFF. The DNA for the CDR3 is TGCAGCGGCCGGACAGGGGAGAACACTGAAGCTTTCTTT.

This rearrangement joins TRBV18 to TRBJ2-2, with no clear D. Germline V gene data show CDR1 as KGHSH and CDR2 as LQKENI. Trimming took off 6 bases at V and 1 base at J, with 9 bases between the two ends. The CDR3 is made up of 14 amino acids. The CDR3 loop is CASSFSGNTGELFF. DNA for the CDR3: TGTGCCAGCTCTTTTTCCGGGAACACCGGGGAGCTGTTTTTT.

The J gene is TRBJ1-1, the V gene TRBV11-2, with D uncertain. The CDR3 is 13 amino acids. V lost 3 bases, J lost 1 base, and 6 bases lay in between. Germline CDR1 SGHAT, CDR2 FQNNGV. CDR3 DNA sequence: TGTGCCAGCAGCTTCGGCGGGAACACTGAAGCTTTCTTT. Translation gives CASSFGGNTEAFF.

The rearrangement links TRBV7-6 to TRBJ2-7, with 10 bases aligning to TRBD1. Germline loops: CDR1 SGHVS, CDR2 FNYEAQ. V shed 2 bases, J shed 4 bases, and the junction held 5 bases outside the gene matches. CDR3 length: 15 residues. CDR3 coding DNA: TGTGCCAGCAGCTTATGGGACAGGGGTCCATACGAGCAGTACTTC. Amino acid sequence: CASSLWDRGPYEQYF.

The genes are TRBV11-3 and TRBJ1-1; D is perhaps TRBD1 (6 bases). This CDR3 is built from 14 residues. The V gene lost 0 bases and the J gene lost 1 base, with 6 bases spanning the gap. The germline gives CDR1 SGHNT, CDR2 YENEEA. As DNA, the CDR3 is TGTGCCAGCAGCTTAGACAGGGGGAACACTGAAGCTTTCTTT. It yields the protein CASSLDRGNTEAFF.

The J gene is TRBJ2-3, the V gene TRBV27; TRBD1 matches at 11 bases. Germline V gene data show CDR1 as MNHEY and CDR2 as SMNVEV (reference sequence). V shed 4 bases, J shed 8 bases, and the junction held 2 bases outside the gene matches. The CDR3 covers 13 residues. In DNA form, the CDR3 reads TGTGCCAGCAGTTACGGACAGGGGGCTACGCAGTATTTT. It translates to CASSYGQGATQYF.